This T cell receptor beta chain is drawn from a study of T cell repertoires in cytomegalovirus infection. Across the study: CMV infection together with matching HLA type was indicated by public TCR beta signatures.

Using its own MiXCR run on the reads, TCRdb lists one record per CDR3 protein. The table has about 460,000 distinct CDR3 sequences, around 10% seen once. Findings and limits, study-wide: In two of eight donors, the top clonotype was HLA-C-restricted CMV-specific. Frequencies of public TCR beta families were cumulated, and this identified carriers of CMV plus the relevant HLA.

Regarding this clonotype: As yet, its antigen is unknown.

V was clipped by 4 bases and J by 5 bases; unmatched bases: 9. CDR1 and CDR2 (germline): LNHDA, SQIVND (reference sequence). The length of the CDR3 is 15 residues. The gene calls are TRBV19 and TRBJ1-1; TRBD1 matches at 8 bases. Sequencing was carried out using PBMCs. This clonotype was obtained from a human donor in good health (CMV status not recorded). Some clones in this sample may be carry-over from other donors' samples. CDR3 protein: CASSKGRQGLTEAFF. The CDR3 DNA sequence: TGTGCCAGTAGTAAGGGACGACAGGGGTTGACTGAAGCTTTCTTT.